This T cell receptor (beta chain) was found in a study of blood T cell repertoires in COVID-19. The Seattle patients joined while their infection was active and were tracked longitudinally afterward. CDR1 and CDR2 from the germline V gene are WNHNN and SYGVQD (reference sequence). CDR3 length: 15 amino acids. The ends lost 9 bases at V and 5 bases at J; junction bases unmatched: 9. Sequencing used immunoSEQ multiplex PCR; TCRdb keeps in-frame clones, though not all of them. In the table there are around 360,000 clones, about 90% of which are singletons. This sequence joins TRBV10-1 and TRBJ2-2; 10 bases match TRBD1. The sample consisted of peripheral blood. The sequence was collected from a woman between 25 and 40 years old with COVID-19, enrolled during active disease. CDR3 DNA: TGCGCCAGTCACCCAGGGACAGGGGAAACCGGGGAGCTGTTTTTT. Translating it yields CASHPGTGETGELFF.